The clone carrying this T cell receptor (beta chain) was detected many times. The antigen is undetermined. Quantitative barcoded 5'-RACE was used to prepare TCR beta libraries. A single record per CDR3 protein comes from TCRdb applying MiXCR to the 5' RACE reads. Among some 450,000 distinct CDR3 sequences, about 15% were seen once, and the ten largest hold just over 1%. This CDR3 region has 13 residues. CDR1 and CDR2 from the germline V gene are SGHRS and YFSETQ. The trim removed 3 bases at V and 5 bases at J, leaving 5 bases unmatched. The data originate from a study of CD8 T cells in ankylosing spondylitis. Study findings and constraints: Apparently characteristic of ankylosing spondylitis blood was a TCR beta motif (about eight highly homologous variants). The authors reported significant enrichment of disease-linked clones in matched ankylosing spondylitis synovial fluid.

The sample taken for sequencing was blood, either unsorted or a sorted T cell fraction (not recorded which). This rearrangement joins TRBV5-1 to TRBJ2-7, with TRBD1 matching 7 bases. This receptor was taken from a male donor with ankylosing spondylitis. Written as DNA, the CDR3 is TGCGCCAGCAGCTCGACAGGGTTGAACGAGCAGTACTTC. Residues: CASSSTGLNEQYF.